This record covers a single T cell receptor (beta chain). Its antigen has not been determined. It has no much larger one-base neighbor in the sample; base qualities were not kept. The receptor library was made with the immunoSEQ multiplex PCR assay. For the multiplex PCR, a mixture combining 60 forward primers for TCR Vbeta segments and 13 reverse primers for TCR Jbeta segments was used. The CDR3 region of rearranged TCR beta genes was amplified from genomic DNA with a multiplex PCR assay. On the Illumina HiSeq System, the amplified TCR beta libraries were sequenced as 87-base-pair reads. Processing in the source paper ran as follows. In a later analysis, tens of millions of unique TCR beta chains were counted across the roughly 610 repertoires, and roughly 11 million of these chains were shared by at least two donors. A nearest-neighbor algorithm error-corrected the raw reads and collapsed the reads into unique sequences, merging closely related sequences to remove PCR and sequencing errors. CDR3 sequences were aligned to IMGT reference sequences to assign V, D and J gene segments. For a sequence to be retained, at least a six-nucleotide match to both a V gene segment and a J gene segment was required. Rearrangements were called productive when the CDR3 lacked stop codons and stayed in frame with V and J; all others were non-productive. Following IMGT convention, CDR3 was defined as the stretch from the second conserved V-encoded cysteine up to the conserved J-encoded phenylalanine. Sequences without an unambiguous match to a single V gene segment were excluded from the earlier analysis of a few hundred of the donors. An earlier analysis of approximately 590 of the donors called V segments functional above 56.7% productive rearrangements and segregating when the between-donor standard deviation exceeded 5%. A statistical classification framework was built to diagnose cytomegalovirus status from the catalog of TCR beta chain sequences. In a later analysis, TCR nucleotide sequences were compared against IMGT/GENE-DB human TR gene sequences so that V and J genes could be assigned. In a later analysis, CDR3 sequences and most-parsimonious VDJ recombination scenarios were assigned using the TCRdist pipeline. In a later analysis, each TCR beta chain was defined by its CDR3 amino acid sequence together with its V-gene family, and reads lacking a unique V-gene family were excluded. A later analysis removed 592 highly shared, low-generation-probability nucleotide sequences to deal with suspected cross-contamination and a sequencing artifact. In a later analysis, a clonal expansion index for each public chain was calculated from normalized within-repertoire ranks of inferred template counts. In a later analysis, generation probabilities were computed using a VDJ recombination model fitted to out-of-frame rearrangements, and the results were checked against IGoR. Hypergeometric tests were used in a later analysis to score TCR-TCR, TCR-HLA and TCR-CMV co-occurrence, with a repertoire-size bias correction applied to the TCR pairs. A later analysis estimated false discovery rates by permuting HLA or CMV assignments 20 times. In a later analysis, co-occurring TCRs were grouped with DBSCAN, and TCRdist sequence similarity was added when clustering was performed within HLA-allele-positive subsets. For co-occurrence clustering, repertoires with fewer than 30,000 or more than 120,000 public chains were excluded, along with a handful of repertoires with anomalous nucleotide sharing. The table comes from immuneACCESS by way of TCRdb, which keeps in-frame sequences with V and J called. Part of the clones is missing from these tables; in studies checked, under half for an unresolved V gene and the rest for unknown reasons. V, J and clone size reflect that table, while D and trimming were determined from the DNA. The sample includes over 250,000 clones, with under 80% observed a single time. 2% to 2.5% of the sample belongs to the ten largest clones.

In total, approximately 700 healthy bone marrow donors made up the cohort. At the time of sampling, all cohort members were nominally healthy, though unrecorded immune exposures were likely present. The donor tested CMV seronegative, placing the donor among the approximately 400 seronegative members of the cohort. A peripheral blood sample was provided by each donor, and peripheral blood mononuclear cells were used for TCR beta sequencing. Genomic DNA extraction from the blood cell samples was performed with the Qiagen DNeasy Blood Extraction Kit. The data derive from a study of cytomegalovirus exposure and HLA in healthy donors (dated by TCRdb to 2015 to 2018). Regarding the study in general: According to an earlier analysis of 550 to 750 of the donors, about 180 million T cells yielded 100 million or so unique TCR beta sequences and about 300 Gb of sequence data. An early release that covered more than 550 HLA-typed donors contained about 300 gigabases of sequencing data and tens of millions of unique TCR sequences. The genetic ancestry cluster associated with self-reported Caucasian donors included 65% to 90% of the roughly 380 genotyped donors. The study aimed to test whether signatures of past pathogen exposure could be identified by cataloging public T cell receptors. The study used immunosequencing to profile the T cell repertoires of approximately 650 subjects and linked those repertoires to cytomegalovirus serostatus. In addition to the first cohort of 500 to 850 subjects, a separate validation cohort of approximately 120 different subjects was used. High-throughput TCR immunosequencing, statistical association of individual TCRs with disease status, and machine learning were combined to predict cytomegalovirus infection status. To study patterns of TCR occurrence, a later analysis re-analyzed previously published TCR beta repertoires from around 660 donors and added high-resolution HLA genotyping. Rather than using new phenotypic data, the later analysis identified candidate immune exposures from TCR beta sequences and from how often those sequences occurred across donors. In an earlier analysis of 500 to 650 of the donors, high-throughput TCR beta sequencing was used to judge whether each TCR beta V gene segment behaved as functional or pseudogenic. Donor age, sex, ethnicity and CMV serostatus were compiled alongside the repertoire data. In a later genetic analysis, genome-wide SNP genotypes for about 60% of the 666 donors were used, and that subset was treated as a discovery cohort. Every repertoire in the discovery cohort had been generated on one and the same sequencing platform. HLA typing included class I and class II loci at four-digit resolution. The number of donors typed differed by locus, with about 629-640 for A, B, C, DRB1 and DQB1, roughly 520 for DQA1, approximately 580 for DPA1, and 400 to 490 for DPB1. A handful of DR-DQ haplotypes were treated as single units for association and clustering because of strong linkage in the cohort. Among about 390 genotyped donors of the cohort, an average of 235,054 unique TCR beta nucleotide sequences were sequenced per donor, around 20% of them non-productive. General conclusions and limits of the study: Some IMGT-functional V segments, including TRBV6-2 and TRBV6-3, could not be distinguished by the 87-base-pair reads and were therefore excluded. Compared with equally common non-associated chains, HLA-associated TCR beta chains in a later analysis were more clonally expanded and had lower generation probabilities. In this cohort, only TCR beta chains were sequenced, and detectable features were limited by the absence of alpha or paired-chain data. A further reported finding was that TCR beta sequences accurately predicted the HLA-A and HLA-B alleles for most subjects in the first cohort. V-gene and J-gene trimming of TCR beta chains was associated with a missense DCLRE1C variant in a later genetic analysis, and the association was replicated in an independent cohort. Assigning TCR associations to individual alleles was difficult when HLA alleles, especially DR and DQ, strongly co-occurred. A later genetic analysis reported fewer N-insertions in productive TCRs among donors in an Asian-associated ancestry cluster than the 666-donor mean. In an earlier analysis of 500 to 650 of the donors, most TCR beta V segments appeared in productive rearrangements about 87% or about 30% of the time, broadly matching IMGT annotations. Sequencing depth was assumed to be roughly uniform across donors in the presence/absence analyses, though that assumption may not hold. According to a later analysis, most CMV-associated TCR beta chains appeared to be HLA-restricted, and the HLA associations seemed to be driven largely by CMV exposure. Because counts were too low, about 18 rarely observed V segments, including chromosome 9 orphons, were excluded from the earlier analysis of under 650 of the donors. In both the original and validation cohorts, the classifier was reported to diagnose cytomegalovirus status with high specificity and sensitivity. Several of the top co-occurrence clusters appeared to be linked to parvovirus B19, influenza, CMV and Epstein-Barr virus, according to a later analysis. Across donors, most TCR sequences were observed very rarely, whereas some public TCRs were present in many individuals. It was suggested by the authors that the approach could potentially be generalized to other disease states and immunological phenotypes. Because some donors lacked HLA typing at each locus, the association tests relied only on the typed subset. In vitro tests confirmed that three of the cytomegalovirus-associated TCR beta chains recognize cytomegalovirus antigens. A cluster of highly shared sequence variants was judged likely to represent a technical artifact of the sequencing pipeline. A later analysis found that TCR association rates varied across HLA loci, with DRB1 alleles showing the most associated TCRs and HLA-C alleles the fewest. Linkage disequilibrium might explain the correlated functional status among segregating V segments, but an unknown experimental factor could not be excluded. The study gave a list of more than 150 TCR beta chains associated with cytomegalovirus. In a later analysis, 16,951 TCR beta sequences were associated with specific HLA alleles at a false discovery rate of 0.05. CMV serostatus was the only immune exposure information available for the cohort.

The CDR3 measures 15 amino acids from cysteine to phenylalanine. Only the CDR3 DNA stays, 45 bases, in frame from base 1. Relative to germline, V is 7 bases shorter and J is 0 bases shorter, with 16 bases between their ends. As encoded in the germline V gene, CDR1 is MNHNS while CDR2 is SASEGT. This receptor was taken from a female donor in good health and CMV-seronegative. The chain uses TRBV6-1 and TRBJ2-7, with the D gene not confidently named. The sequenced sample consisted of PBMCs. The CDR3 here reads CASKIVPSGSYEQYF. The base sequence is TGTGCCAGCAAAATAGTCCCTTCGGGCTCCTACGAGCAGTACTTC.